This TCR beta chain was sequenced in a study of OX40 agonist ivuxolimab in advanced cancers. Study-wide background: The study treated patients with ivuxolimab, an agonistic anti-OX40 (CD134) antibody.

Method: immunoSEQ multiplex PCR; TCRdb's copy keeps in-frame clones and lacks some. The sample lists about 27,000 clones; under 90% were seen once. The V gene's germline CDR1 is MNHEY and CDR2 SVGAGI. The CDR3 runs to 12 residues. The trim removed 5 bases at V and 12 bases at J, leaving 4 bases unmatched. Sequences were derived from CD4+ or CD8+ T cells sorted from blood, sampled in a trial of the OX40 agonist ivuxolimab. This sequence joins TRBV6-5 and TRBJ1-6, with TRBD1 identical over 7 bases. The receptor was isolated from an adult with an advanced solid tumor such as melanoma, head and neck, liver or kidney cancer. CDR3 sequence (DNA): TGTGCCAGCAGTCCAGGGGGGGGACCCCTCCACTTT. Amino acid sequence: CASSPGGGPLHF.